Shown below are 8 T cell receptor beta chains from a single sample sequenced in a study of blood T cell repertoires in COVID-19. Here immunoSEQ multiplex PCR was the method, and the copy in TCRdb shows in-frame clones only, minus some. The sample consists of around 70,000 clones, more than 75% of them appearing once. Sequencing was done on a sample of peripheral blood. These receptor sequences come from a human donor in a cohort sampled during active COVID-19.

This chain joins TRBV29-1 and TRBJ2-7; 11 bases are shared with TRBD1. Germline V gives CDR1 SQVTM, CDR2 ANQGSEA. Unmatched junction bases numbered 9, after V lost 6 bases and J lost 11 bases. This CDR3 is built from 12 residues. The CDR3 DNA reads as TGCAGCGTCCGGGACAGGGGGGTCGTGGAGTACTTC. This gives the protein CSVRDRGVVEYF.

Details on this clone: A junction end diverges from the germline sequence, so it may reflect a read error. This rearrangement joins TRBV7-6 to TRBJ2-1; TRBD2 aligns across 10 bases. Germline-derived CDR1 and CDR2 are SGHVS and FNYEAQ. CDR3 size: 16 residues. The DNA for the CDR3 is TGTGCCAGCAGCGTAGCAACTAGCGGGAAATACAATGAGCAGTTCTTC. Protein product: CASSVATSGKYNEQFF.

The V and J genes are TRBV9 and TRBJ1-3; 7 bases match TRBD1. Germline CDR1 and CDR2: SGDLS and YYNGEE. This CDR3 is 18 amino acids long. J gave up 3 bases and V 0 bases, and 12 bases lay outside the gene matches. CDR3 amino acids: CASSVGGDSRSGGNTIYF. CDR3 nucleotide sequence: TGTGCCAGCAGCGTAGGTGGGGACAGCCGTTCGGGTGGAAACACCATATATTTT.

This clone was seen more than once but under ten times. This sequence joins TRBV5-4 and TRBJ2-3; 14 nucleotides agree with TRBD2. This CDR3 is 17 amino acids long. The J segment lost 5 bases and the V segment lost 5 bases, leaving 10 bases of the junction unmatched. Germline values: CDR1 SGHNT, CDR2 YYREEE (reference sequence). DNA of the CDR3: TGTGCCAGCAGTAAGGGACTAGCGGGAGCTGTTGGAGATACGCAGTATTTT. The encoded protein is CASSKGLAGAVGDTQYF.

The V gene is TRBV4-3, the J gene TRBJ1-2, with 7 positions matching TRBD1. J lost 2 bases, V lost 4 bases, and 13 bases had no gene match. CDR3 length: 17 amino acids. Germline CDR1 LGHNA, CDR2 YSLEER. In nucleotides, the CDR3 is TGCGCCAGCAGCCCCACCTGGGTTGAGACAGGGAACTATGGCTACACCTTC. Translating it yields CASSPTWVETGNYGYTF.

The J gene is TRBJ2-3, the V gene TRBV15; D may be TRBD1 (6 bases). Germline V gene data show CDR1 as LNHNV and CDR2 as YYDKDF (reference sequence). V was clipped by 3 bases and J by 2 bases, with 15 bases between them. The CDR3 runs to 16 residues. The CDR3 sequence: CATSRVMGAFTDTQYF. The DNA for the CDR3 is TGTGCCACCAGCAGGGTGATGGGGGCGTTCACAGATACGCAGTATTTT.

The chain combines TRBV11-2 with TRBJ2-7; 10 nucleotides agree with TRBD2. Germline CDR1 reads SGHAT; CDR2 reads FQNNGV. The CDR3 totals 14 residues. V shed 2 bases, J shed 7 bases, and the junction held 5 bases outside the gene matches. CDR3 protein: CASSLLAGVGEQYF. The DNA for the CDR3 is TGTGCCAGCAGCTTACTAGCGGGAGTAGGGGAGCAGTACTTC. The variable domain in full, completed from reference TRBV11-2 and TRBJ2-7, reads EAGVAQSPRYKIIEKRQSVAFWCNPISGHATLYWYQQILGQGPKLLIQFQNNGVVDDSQLPKDRFSAERLKGVDSTLKIQPAKLEDSAVYLCASSLLAGVGEQYFGPGTRLTVT.

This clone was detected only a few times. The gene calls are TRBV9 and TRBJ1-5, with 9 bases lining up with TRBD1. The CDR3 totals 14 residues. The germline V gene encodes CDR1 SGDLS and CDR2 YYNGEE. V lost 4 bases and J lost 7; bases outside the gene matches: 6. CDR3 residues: CASSLGQGHQPQHF. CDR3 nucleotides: TGTGCCAGCAGCCTCGGACAGGGGCACCAGCCCCAGCATTTT. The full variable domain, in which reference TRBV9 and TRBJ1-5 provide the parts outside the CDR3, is DSGVTQTPKHLITATGQRVTLRCSPRSGDLSVYWYQQSLDQGLQFLIQYYNGEERAKGNILERFSAQQFPDLHSELNLSSLELGDSALYFCASSLGQGHQPQHFGDGTRLSIL.